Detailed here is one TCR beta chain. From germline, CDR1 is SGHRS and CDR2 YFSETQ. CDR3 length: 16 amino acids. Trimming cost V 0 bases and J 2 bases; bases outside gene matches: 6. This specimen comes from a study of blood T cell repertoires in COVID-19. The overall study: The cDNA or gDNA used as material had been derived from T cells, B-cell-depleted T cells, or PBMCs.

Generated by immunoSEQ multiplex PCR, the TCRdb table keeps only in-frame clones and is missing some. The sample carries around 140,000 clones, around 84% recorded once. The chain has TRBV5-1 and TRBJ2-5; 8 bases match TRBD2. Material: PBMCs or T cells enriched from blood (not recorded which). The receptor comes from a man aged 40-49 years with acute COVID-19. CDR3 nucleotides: TGCGCCAGCAGCTTGGGGGGGACTAGTACGCAAGAGACCCAGTACTTC. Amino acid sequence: CASSLGGTSTQETQYF.